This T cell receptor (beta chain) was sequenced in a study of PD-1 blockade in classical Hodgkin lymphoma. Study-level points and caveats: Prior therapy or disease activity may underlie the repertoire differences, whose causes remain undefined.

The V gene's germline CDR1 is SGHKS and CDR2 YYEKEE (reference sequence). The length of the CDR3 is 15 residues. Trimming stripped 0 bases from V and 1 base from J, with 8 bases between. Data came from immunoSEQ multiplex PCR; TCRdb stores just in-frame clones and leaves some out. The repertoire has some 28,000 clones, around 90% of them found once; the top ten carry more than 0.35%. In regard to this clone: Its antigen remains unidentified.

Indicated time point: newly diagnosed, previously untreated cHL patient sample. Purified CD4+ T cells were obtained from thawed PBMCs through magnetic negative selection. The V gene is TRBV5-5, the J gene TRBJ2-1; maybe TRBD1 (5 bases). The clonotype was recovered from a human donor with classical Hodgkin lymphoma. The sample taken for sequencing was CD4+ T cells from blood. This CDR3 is CASSLVGDSYNEQFF. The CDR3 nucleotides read TGTGCCAGCAGCTTGGTAGGGGATTCCTACAATGAGCAGTTCTTC.